This TCR beta chain is drawn from a study of response to subunit inactivated influenza vaccine. General study findings and limits: New T cells are recruited in small numbers by each seasonal influenza vaccination, according to the authors' suggestion.

CDR3 length: 15 residues. With 3 bases clipped from V and 7 bases from J, the junction kept 11 bases outside the gene matches. Germline CDR1 is DFQATT and CDR2 is SNEGSKA (reference sequence). Details on this clonotype: Its specificity is unknown.

TCRdb re-analysed the RT-PCR reads in MiXCR, keeping a single row per CDR3 protein. The top ten clones hold roughly 10% of a sample with hundreds of thousands of distinct CDR3 sequences, approximately 10% of them seen once. V gene TRBV20-1 combines with J gene TRBJ2-1; 8 nucleotides agree with TRBD2. The specimen comprised PBMCs from blood, sampled on the day of vaccination. The receptor's source is a man between 50 and 59 years old who received an inactivated influenza vaccine. CDR3 residues: CSARVTGGRANEQFF. CDR3 coding DNA: TGCAGTGCTAGGGTGACGGGAGGGCGAGCGAATGAGCAGTTCTTC.